The clone carrying this TCR beta chain was picked up a small number of times. What it binds is unknown. Assay: immunoSEQ multiplex PCR; the TCRdb copy retains only in-frame clones and omits some. Among about 64,000 clones listed, under 85% were seen once. These data originate in a study of vaccination effects on CD4 cells after COVID-19. Subsequent to a culture period of about ten days, CD4+ T cells were isolated. Cultures had half their medium replaced with IL-2 medium on days 3 and 7. CDR1 is MGHRA and CDR2 is YSYEKL in the germline V gene. Trimming shortened V by 1 base and J by 3 bases, and 18 bases separated the two germline ends. This CDR3 contains 17 residues. Study observations and caveats: Spike-reactive clones found after vaccination in convalescents were mainly new vaccine-induced clones.

Material: CD4+ T cells from PBMCs cultured without peptide, obtained before COVID-19 vaccination. The J gene is TRBJ1-2, the V gene TRBV4-1, with D possibly matching TRBD1 (5 bases). The sequence was obtained from a human donor who had a prior SARS-CoV-2 infection. The CDR3 nucleotides are TGCGCCAGCAGCCAAGTTTTGACCCCCGGGACGGACTATGGCTACACCTTC. Its protein product is CASSQVLTPGTDYGYTF.